The subject of this entry is one T cell receptor (beta chain). Method: immunoSEQ multiplex PCR; TCRdb's copy keeps in-frame clones and lacks some. The sample contains some 97,000 clones, about 80% of which appear only once. The CDR3 is 16 residues long. CDR1 is SGHRS and CDR2 is YFSETQ in the germline V gene. The ends lost 4 bases at V and 8 bases at J; junction bases unmatched: 11. The data were taken from a study of blood T cell repertoires in COVID-19. Study as a whole: Acute and convalescent COVID-19 samples came from the United States, Italy and Spain.

The receptor's source is a man aged 70-80 years with active or convalescent COVID-19. Input material: peripheral blood. V usage is TRBV5-1 and J usage is TRBJ2-1; 11 nucleotides match TRBD2. The CDR3 is CASSVAGGPSGDEQFF. The CDR3 DNA is TGCGCCAGCAGCGTAGCGGGAGGGCCCTCAGGGGATGAGCAGTTCTTC. The entire variable domain, with the rest obtained from reference TRBV5-1 and TRBJ2-1, is as follows: KAGVTQTPRYLIKTRGQQVTLSCSPISGHRSVSWYQQTPGQGLQFLFEYFSETQRNKGNFPGRFSGRQFSNSRSEMNVSTLELGDSALYLCASSVAGGPSGDEQFFGPGTRLTVL.